These 5 T cell receptor beta chains originate from one sample sequenced in a study of blood T cell repertoires in COVID-19. TCRdb keeps only in-frame clones here, not all; method: immunoSEQ multiplex PCR. The sample has about 190,000 clones; roughly 80% are singletons. Sequencing was performed on peripheral blood. These receptors originate from a woman in her 30s with acute or convalescent COVID-19.

V and J are TRBV24-1 and TRBJ2-1; D gene uncertain. The CDR3 sequence is 13 residues long. The V and J ends lost 8 bases and 4 bases respectively, with 11 bases between them. From germline, CDR1 is KGHDR and CDR2 SFDVKD. The chain's CDR3 is CATNSQHYNEQFF. The DNA of the CDR3 is TGTGCCACCAACAGTCAACATTACAATGAGCAGTTCTTC.

J is TRBJ1-2 and V is TRBV5-1, with D possibly TRBD1 on 5 matching bases. Trimming took 3 bases from V and 2 from J, leaving 14 bases between them. This CDR3 has 15 residues. CDR1 SGHRS and CDR2 YFSETQ come from the germline V gene. The CDR3 nucleotides read TGCGCCAGCAGCTGGGGCCAGGGTGGAAACTATGGCTACACCTTC. Translation gives CASSWGQGGNYGYTF.

The chain recombines TRBV29-1 with TRBJ1-1, with D possibly being TRBD1 (5 bases). Trimming took 4 bases from V and 6 from J, leaving 21 bases between them. The germline gives CDR1 SQVTM, CDR2 ANQGSEA. The CDR3 runs 15 residues. The CDR3 DNA sequence: TGCAGCGTTGCCCTACAGTTAGCAGGGCTGGCTGAAGCTTTCTTT. It codes for CSVALQLAGLAEAFF.

With regard to this clone: A junction end diverges from the germline sequence, so it may reflect a read error. V gene TRBV7-7 combines with J gene TRBJ2-1; D is possibly TRBD1 or TRBD2 (6 bases each). In germline, CDR1 is SSHAT, CDR2 FNYEAQ (reference sequence). The CDR3 length is 14 residues. The CDR3 DNA reads TGTGCTAGCAGCTTAGGGGGACTGCACAATGAGCAGTTCTTC. It translates to CASSLGGLHNEQFF.

This chain links TRBV7-2 with TRBJ2-1; 8 nucleotides line up with TRBD1. Germline V CDR1 and CDR2: SGHTA, FQGNSA. The CDR3 is made up of 14 amino acids. J lost 10 bases, V lost 1 base, and 6 bases had no gene match. CDR3 bases: TGTGCCAGCAGCTTAGGGACAGGGACCGTGGAGCAGTTCTTC. Encoded protein: CASSLGTGTVEQFF.